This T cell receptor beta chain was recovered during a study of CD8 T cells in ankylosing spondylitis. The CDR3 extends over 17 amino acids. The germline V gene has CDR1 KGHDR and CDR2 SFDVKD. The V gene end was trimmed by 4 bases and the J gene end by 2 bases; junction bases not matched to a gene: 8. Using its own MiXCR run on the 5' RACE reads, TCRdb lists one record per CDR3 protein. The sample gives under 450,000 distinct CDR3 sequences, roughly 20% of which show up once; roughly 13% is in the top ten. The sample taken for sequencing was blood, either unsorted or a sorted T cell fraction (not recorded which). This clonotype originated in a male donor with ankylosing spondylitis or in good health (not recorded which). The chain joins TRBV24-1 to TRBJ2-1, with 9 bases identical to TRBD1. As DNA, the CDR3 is TGTGCCACCAGTGAGGGAACAGGGGGCCCGACCTACAATGAGCAGTTCTTC. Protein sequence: CATSEGTGGPTYNEQFF.